These 19 T cell receptor beta chains came from one sample sequenced in a study of blood T cell repertoires in COVID-19. Some clones are missing from TCRdb's copy, which holds only in-frame ones; the method was immunoSEQ multiplex PCR. The sample lists some 330,000 clones; 75% to 90% were seen once. The sample was PBMCs or T cells enriched from blood (not recorded which). These receptors were obtained from a woman in her forties or fifties who had recovered from COVID-19.

The chain employs TRBV29-1 and TRBJ1-2; D is perhaps TRBD1 (6 bases). Germline V CDR1 and CDR2: SQVTM, ANQGSEA. This CDR3 is 11 amino acids long. Trimming took off 5 bases at V and 7 bases at J, with 11 bases between the two ends. DNA for the CDR3: TGCAGCGTTCTTACAGGGAGTGGCTACACCTTC. This encodes CSVLTGSGYTF.

The J gene is TRBJ1-1, the V gene TRBV29-1; no firm D call. The V end lost 4 bases, the J end lost 5 bases, and 14 bases lay between the germline ends. The CDR3 extends over 13 amino acids. CDR1 and CDR2 (germline): SQVTM, ANQGSEA. Written as DNA, the CDR3 is TGCAGCGTTGGGGCTTGGGCGGGTACTGAAGCTTTCTTT. It is translated as CSVGAWAGTEAFF.

The chain has TRBV7-9 and TRBJ1-4; D unresolved. CDR1 and CDR2 from the germline V gene are SEHNR and FQNEAQ (reference sequence). The length of the CDR3 is 14 residues. V was clipped by 5 bases and J by 7 bases, with 14 bases between them. The CDR3 coding sequence is TGTGCCAGCAGCGTCTCATCGACGGGTGAAAAACTGTTTTTT. Translating it yields CASSVSSTGEKLFF.

The V and J genes are TRBV15 and TRBJ1-1; 8 bases fit TRBD1. This CDR3 comprises 15 residues. Trimming removed 5 bases from V and 0 bases from J; junction bases left unmatched: 5. Germline CDR1 is LNHNV and CDR2 is YYDKDF (reference sequence). In DNA form, the CDR3 reads TGTGCCACCAGCGGTCAGGGGGCGTTGAACACTGAAGCTTTCTTT. As protein: CATSGQGALNTEAFF.

The V and J genes are TRBV5-1 and TRBJ2-3; 7 positions agree with TRBD2. The CDR3 loop spans 16 amino acids. The V gene's germline CDR1 is SGHRS and CDR2 YFSETQ. V lost 3 bases and J lost 0; bases outside the gene matches: 7. Written as DNA, the CDR3 is TGCGCCAGCAGCTCCGAACTAGCGAGAAGCACAGATACGCAGTATTTT. Its protein is CASSSELARSTDTQYF.

The CDR3 DNA follows: TGCGCCAGCAGCCAAGACAGGCCTGGACAGGGGATCTCTGGAAACACCATATATTTT. This sequence encodes CASSQDRPGQGISGNTIYF. The genes are TRBV4-3 and TRBJ1-3; 9 bases fit TRBD1. After removal of 0 bases from V and 0 bases from J, the junction contained 9 bases not matched to a gene. This CDR3 region has 19 residues. The germline CDR1 and CDR2 sequences are LGHNA and YSLEER.

This sequence joins TRBV19 and TRBJ1-2; perhaps TRBD1 as D (6 bases). The CDR3 length is 14 residues. From germline, CDR1 is LNHDA and CDR2 SQIVND (reference sequence). The V and J ends lost 3 bases and 6 bases respectively, with 14 bases between them. The CDR3 reads CASSISWTADGYTF. As DNA, the CDR3 is TGTGCCAGTAGTATTAGCTGGACAGCAGATGGCTACACCTTC.

This clone has just one count. The chain's CDR3 is CASSLARLAQNTGELFF. The CDR3 nucleotides read TGTGCCAGCAGCTTAGCGCGGCTAGCGCAGAACACCGGGGAGCTGTTTTTT. The gene calls are TRBV7-8 and TRBJ2-2, with D possibly being TRBD2 (6 bases). Trimming stripped 0 bases from V and 1 base from J, with 12 bases between. CDR1 is SGHVS, CDR2 FQNEAQ, per germline. CDR3 length: 17 amino acids.

The chain carries TRBV3-1 (or the pseudogene TRBV3-2) and TRBJ1-2; TRBD1 matches 7 bases. Germline CDR1 reads LGHDT; CDR2 reads YNNKEL (reference sequence). CDR3 length: 14 amino acids. V shed 6 bases and J 2 bases; nucleotides not matched to a gene: 6. Written as DNA, the CDR3 is TGTGCCAGCAGTCAGGGGGGAAACAACTATGGCTACACCTTC. It is translated as CASSQGGNNYGYTF.

V gene TRBV20-1 combines with J gene TRBJ1-5; D perhaps matches TRBD1 (5 bases). Germline V CDR1 and CDR2: DFQATT, SNEGSKA (reference sequence). The V gene lost 3 bases and the J gene lost 5 bases, with 17 bases spanning the gap. This CDR3 is 15 amino acids long. This chain's CDR3 is CSASRGWGNHQPQHF. In DNA, the CDR3 is TGCAGTGCTAGTCGGGGGTGGGGGAACCATCAGCCCCAGCATTTT.

This clone was seen only a few times. The V gene is TRBV7-9, the J gene TRBJ1-1, with 7 positions matching TRBD1. Germline loops: CDR1 SEHNR, CDR2 FQNEAQ (reference sequence). With V trimmed by 5 bases and J by 6 bases, 3 bases remained unmatched. This CDR3 comprises 12 residues. The CDR3 DNA sequence: TGTGCCAGCAGCCTAGGGACAGCTGAAGCTTTCTTT. Its translation: CASSLGTAEAFF.

Only one count was recorded for this clone. The V and J genes are TRBV6-5 and TRBJ1-6; D is possibly TRBD1 (6 bases). Germline CDR1 reads MNHEY; CDR2 reads SVGAGI. The CDR3 sequence is 12 residues long. Deletions cut 6 bases from V and 7 bases from J, with 7 bases between. CDR3 sequence: CASRQGNSPLHF. CDR3 DNA: TGTGCCAGCAGGCAGGGGAATTCACCCCTCCACTTT.

This clone has a single count. The CDR3 region has the DNA TGTGCCAGCAGTTTTCAGGGTCCGGGGCCCCAGCATTTT. This translates into CASSFQGPGPQHF. The gene calls are TRBV28 and TRBJ1-5, with D tentatively TRBD1 (5 bases). The CDR3 spans 13 residues. Germline V lookup: CDR1 MDHEN, CDR2 SYDVKM. Trimming pared 3 bases from V and 9 bases from J, leaving 12 bases between.

The chain has TRBV4-3 and TRBJ2-2; a possible D gene is TRBD2 (5 bases). In germline, CDR1 is LGHNA, CDR2 YSLEER. This CDR3 comprises 14 residues. The V end was cut by 5 bases, the J end by 2 bases, with 9 bases between. CDR3 amino acids: CASSVGVNTGELFF. CDR3 DNA: TGCGCCAGCAGCGTCGGGGTAAACACCGGGGAGCTGTTTTTT.

This chain joins TRBV19 and TRBJ2-7; 11 bases align to TRBD2. The CDR3 is 15 amino acids. The V gene's germline CDR1 is LNHDA and CDR2 SQIVND (reference sequence). Trimming cost V 6 bases and J 2 bases; bases outside gene matches: 6. The CDR3 region has the DNA TGTGCCAGTAGGGGGAGGACTAGCGGGCCCTACGAGCAGTACTTC. This translates into CASRGRTSGPYEQYF.

This rearrangement joins TRBV6-5 to TRBJ2-7, with a tentative D call TRBD1 (6 bases). The V gene's germline CDR1 is MNHEY and CDR2 SVGAGI. There are 15 residues in the CDR3. V was cut by 7 bases and J by 0 bases, with 16 bases left in between. The CDR3 coding sequence is TGTGCCAGCACCACCCCAGGGACACCCTCCTACGAGCAGTACTTC. Amino acid sequence: CASTTPGTPSYEQYF.

This sequence joins TRBV29-1 and TRBJ1-1; 7 positions agree with TRBD1. This CDR3 is 14 amino acids long. The trim removed 4 bases at V and 0 bases at J, leaving 5 bases unmatched. Germline CDR1 and CDR2: SQVTM and ANQGSEA. For the CDR3, the DNA is TGCAGCGTTGTAGGGACAGCTATGAACACTGAAGCTTTCTTT. Translated, it gives CSVVGTAMNTEAFF.

The chain links TRBV6-1 to TRBJ1-5, with D unclear. V was pared by 6 bases and J by 3 bases, with 12 bases between. This CDR3 region has 14 residues. The V gene's germline CDR1 is MNHNS and CDR2 SASEGT. The CDR3 sequence is CASRSGSINQPQHF. The DNA for the CDR3 is TGTGCCAGCAGGTCCGGGTCCATCAATCAGCCCCAGCATTTT.

The chain carries TRBV6-5 and TRBJ2-1, with 8 bases identical to TRBD1. The CDR3 runs 15 residues. With 8 bases clipped from V and 4 bases from J, the junction kept 10 bases outside the gene matches. Germline V gene data show CDR1 as MNHEY and CDR2 as SVGAGI. CDR3 DNA: TGTGCCAGCGCGTTAACCGGGACAGGTTACAATGAGCAGTTCTTC. It codes for CASALTGTGYNEQFF.